The T cell receptor beta chain under discussion was sequenced for a study of monozygotic twins with inflammatory bowel disease. Germline V gives CDR1 SGHAT, CDR2 FQNNGV. This CDR3 is built from 16 residues. For each CDR3 protein, TCRdb gives one entry from its re-call of the 5' RACE reads, without DNA. This table holds about 160,000 distinct CDR3 sequences. The source is a human donor with ulcerative colitis or Crohn's disease, or a healthy co-twin of an affected twin (not recorded which). This chain joins TRBV11-2 and TRBJ1-2; TCRdb's D gene call, TRBD1, goes unchecked for lack of DNA. The sequenced sample consisted of blood. The CDR3 sequence: CASSFAPGPFYGGYTF.